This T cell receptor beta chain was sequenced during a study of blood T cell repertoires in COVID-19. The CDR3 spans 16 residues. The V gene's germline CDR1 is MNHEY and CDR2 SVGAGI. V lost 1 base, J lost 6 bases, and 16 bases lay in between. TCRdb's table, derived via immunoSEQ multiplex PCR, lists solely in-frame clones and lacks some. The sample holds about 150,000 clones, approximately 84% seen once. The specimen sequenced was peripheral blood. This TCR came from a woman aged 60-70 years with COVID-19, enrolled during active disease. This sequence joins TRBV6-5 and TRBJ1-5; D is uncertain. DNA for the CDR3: TGTGCCAGCAGTTACTTGCGGAATATCGGTTTTCAGCCCCAGCATTTT. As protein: CASSYLRNIGFQPQHF.